The clone carrying this T cell receptor (beta chain) came up a few times. This CDR3 comprises 14 residues. In germline, CDR1 is SGHTA, CDR2 FQGTGA. V gave up 5 bases and J gave up 3 bases, with 13 bases separating them. The data were taken from a study of blood T cell repertoires in COVID-19. Study-level information: Acute and convalescent COVID-19 specimens originated in the United States, Italy and Spain. T cells, B-cell-depleted T cells, or PBMCs supplied cDNA or gDNA.

Original processing notes: For nucleated cells, counts were estimated from reference gene primer amplification. Measured with immunoSEQ multiplex PCR; TCRdb has only the in-frame clones, and not every one. The D gene and trimming were derived from the DNA, and the V and J assignments and clone size from that table. The sample has 75,000 to 95,000 clones, around 86% seen once. The sequenced sample consisted of peripheral blood. The clonotype was recovered from a human donor in a cohort sampled during active COVID-19. V usage is TRBV7-3 and J usage is TRBJ2-5; D may be TRBD1 (5 bases). This CDR3 reads CASSLDGAEETQYF. Here the CDR3 DNA reads TGTGCCAGCAGCCTGGATGGGGCAGAAGAGACCCAGTACTTC.